This T cell receptor beta chain was sequenced for a study of cytomegalovirus exposure and HLA in healthy donors listed by TCRdb under 2017. Concerning the study at large: According to an earlier analysis of several hundred of the donors, 150 million to 200 million T cells yielded roughly 100 million unique TCR beta sequences and about 300 Gb of sequence data. Of the 350 to 400 genotyped donors, around 81% fell in the genetic ancestry cluster associated with self-reported Caucasian donors. A later genetic analysis used genome-wide SNP genotypes for about three fifths of the roughly 700 donors, treating that subset as a discovery cohort. The study combined high-throughput TCR immunosequencing, statistical association of individual TCRs with disease status, and machine learning to predict cytomegalovirus infection status. The T cell repertoires of some 670 subjects were profiled by immunosequencing and related to cytomegalovirus serostatus. The study aimed to test whether cataloging public T cell receptors could reveal signatures of past pathogen exposure. Roughly 300 gigabases of sequencing data and approximately 85 million unique TCR sequences were included in an early release covering several hundred HLA-typed donors. Every discovery cohort repertoire had been produced on one sequencing platform. Across about 370 genotyped donors of the cohort, an average of approximately 240,000 unique TCR beta nucleotide sequences per donor were sequenced, and roughly 18% of those sequences were non-productive. To study patterns of TCR occurrence, a later analysis re-analyzed previously published TCR beta repertoires from 666 donors and added high-resolution HLA genotyping. HLA typing covered class I and class II loci at four-digit resolution. Because of strong linkage in the cohort, five DR-DQ haplotypes were treated as single units for association and clustering. Rather than using new phenotypic data, the later analysis identified candidate immune exposures from TCR beta sequences and from how often those sequences occurred across donors. Alongside the repertoire data, information on donor age, sex, ethnicity and CMV serostatus was compiled. A separate validation cohort of some 130 different subjects was used in addition to the roughly 670-subject first cohort. The number of donors typed differed by locus, with about 629-630 for A, B, C, DRB1 and DQB1, around 520 for DQA1, about 610 for DPA1, and around 450 for DPB1. To decide whether each TCR beta V gene segment behaved as functional or pseudogenic, an earlier analysis of several hundred of the donors relied on high-throughput TCR beta sequencing. Overall study outcomes, separate from this receptor: V-gene and J-gene trimming of TCR beta chains was associated with a missense DCLRE1C variant in a later genetic analysis, and the association was replicated in an independent cohort. HLA typing was unavailable for some donors at each locus, so association tests used only the typed subset. Strong co-occurrence of HLA alleles, especially DR and DQ, made assigning TCR associations to individual alleles difficult. According to a later analysis, TCR association rates differed among HLA loci, with DRB1 alleles showing the most associated TCRs and HLA-C alleles showing the fewest. Linkage disequilibrium might explain the correlated functional status among segregating V segments, but an unknown experimental factor could not be excluded. Most TCR sequences were seen in very few donors, while some public TCRs were found in many individuals. In a later analysis, several top co-occurrence clusters were reported to appear linked to parvovirus B19, influenza, CMV and Epstein-Barr virus. Roughly uniform sequencing depth across donors was assumed in presence/absence analyses, although this assumption may not hold. A further reported finding was that TCR beta sequences accurately predicted the HLA-A and HLA-B alleles for most subjects in the first cohort. In a later analysis, HLA-associated TCR beta chains showed more clonal expansion and lower generation probabilities than non-associated chains that were equally common. A group of highly shared sequence variants was considered likely to be a technical artifact of the sequencing pipeline. The study listed 164 TCR beta chains as associated with cytomegalovirus. In an earlier analysis of more than 450 of the donors, most TCR beta V segments were observed in productive rearrangements about 90% or about 30% of the time, broadly matching IMGT annotations. CMV serostatus was the only immune exposure information available for the cohort. In vitro tests confirmed that a few of the cytomegalovirus-associated TCR beta chains recognize cytomegalovirus antigens. This cohort had only TCR beta chains sequenced, and the lack of alpha or paired-chain data limited which features could be detected. Specific HLA alleles were associated with 16,951 TCR beta sequences at a false discovery rate of 0.05 in a later analysis. The classifier was reported to diagnose cytomegalovirus status with high specificity and sensitivity in both the original and validation cohorts. The authors suggested that the approach could potentially be generalized to other disease states and immunological phenotypes. Some 15 rarely observed V segments, including chromosome 9 orphons, were excluded from the earlier analysis of almost 600 of the donors because counts were too low. According to a later genetic analysis, donors in an Asian-associated ancestry cluster had fewer N-insertions in productive TCRs than the approximately 710-donor mean. In a later analysis, most CMV-associated TCR beta chains were found to appear HLA-restricted, with HLA associations seemingly driven largely by CMV exposure.

The library was obtained by the immunoSEQ multiplex PCR assay. For the multiplex PCR, a mixture combining 60 forward primers for TCR Vbeta segments and 13 reverse primers for TCR Jbeta segments was used. The CDR3 region of rearranged TCR beta genes was amplified from genomic DNA by a multiplex PCR assay. Amplified TCR beta libraries were sequenced as 87-base-pair reads on the Illumina HiSeq System. The study's own analysis went as follows. In a later analysis, tens of millions of unique TCR beta chains were counted across the roughly 610 repertoires, and approximately 9.9 million of these chains were shared by at least two donors. To remove PCR and sequencing errors, raw reads were error-corrected and collapsed into unique sequences using a nearest-neighbor algorithm that merged closely related sequences. To assign V, D and J gene segments, CDR3 sequences were aligned to IMGT reference sequences. For a sequence to be retained, a match of at least six nucleotides to both a V gene segment and a J gene segment was required. Rearrangements were called productive when the CDR3 lacked stop codons and stayed in frame with V and J; all others were non-productive. Following IMGT convention, CDR3 was defined as the stretch from the second conserved V-encoded cysteine to the conserved J-encoded phenylalanine. Sequences without an unambiguous match to a single V gene segment were excluded from the earlier analysis of 587 of the donors. In an earlier analysis of several hundred of the donors, V segments were called functional above 56.7% productive rearrangements and were called segregating when the between-donor standard deviation exceeded 5%. A statistical classification framework was developed to diagnose cytomegalovirus status using the catalog of TCR beta chain sequences. In a later analysis, TCR nucleotide sequences were compared against IMGT/GENE-DB human TR gene sequences so that V and J genes could be assigned. A later analysis assigned CDR3 sequences and most-parsimonious VDJ recombination scenarios with the TCRdist pipeline. In a later analysis, each TCR beta chain was defined by its CDR3 amino acid sequence together with its V-gene family, and reads without a unique V-gene family were excluded. As a way to deal with suspected cross-contamination and a sequencing artifact, a later analysis dropped 450 to 700 nucleotide sequences that were highly shared and had low generation probability. In a later analysis, a clonal expansion index for each public chain was calculated from normalized within-repertoire ranks of inferred template counts. Generation probabilities in a later analysis came from a VDJ recombination model fitted to out-of-frame rearrangements, and those results were checked against IGoR. Hypergeometric tests were used in a later analysis to score TCR-TCR, TCR-HLA and TCR-CMV co-occurrence, with a repertoire-size bias correction applied to the TCR pairs. A later analysis estimated false discovery rates by permuting HLA or CMV assignments 20 times. In a later analysis, co-occurring TCRs were grouped using DBSCAN, and TCRdist sequence similarity was added for clustering within HLA-allele-positive subsets. Co-occurrence clustering excluded repertoires with fewer than 30,000 or more than 120,000 public chains, plus five with anomalous nucleotide sharing. TCRdb stores this immuneACCESS table with in-frame sequences only. Part of the clones is absent; in the studies checked, under half of the shortfall reflects unresolved V genes, and no reason is known for the rest. The DNA was the basis for D and trimming; V, J and clone size are from that table. The sample profile shows about 180,000 clones; over 65% of them were found once. The ten largest account for about 1.4% of the sample.

Comment on this clone: The antigen this receptor binds is unknown. The input lacks base qualities; no much larger clone sits a single base away.

The cohort comprised around 700 healthy bone marrow donors. All cohort members were sampled while nominally healthy, although unrecorded immune exposures were likely present. The donor tested CMV seropositive, placing the donor among the 289 seropositive members of the cohort. Each donor provided a peripheral blood sample, and peripheral blood mononuclear cells were used for TCR beta sequencing. The Qiagen DNeasy Blood Extraction Kit was used to extract genomic DNA from the blood cell samples. Sample: PBMCs. The sequence derives from a woman aged 25 to 39 in good health and CMV-seropositive.

The CDR3 protein sequence reads: CASSLAGSNTEAFF. In nucleotides, the sequence is TGTGCCAGCAGCTTAGCGGGCTCGAACACTGAAGCTTTCTTT. In this chain, TRBV7-3 is recombined with TRBJ1-1, with an unclear D gene assignment. A distance of 8 bases separates the germline ends of V and J, which lose 2 bases and 1 base respectively. The CDR3 holds 14 amino acids from the cysteine to the phenylalanine. Just CDR3 DNA is preserved here, 42 bases in frame from base 1. The germline V gene yields SGHTA for CDR1 and FQGTGA for CDR2.